This record concerns one TCR beta chain sequence. Losses at the gene ends were 0 bases for V and 3 bases for J; bases not matched to a gene: 3. Germline loops: CDR1 MNHEY, CDR2 SVGEGT. The CDR3 is made up of 16 amino acids. Per the original data handling: Reference gene primer amplification gave estimated nucleated cell counts. Assay: immunoSEQ multiplex PCR; the TCRdb copy retains only in-frame clones and omits some. The DNA was the basis for D and trimming; V, J and clone size are from that table. The sample shows about 190,000 clones, about 88% of them seen only once. This entry belongs to a study of blood T cell repertoires in COVID-19. In the study overall: Material from acute and convalescent COVID-19 was sourced from the United States, Italy and Spain. T cells, B-cell-depleted T cells, or PBMCs provided the cDNA or gDNA that served as material.

This TCR derives from a woman between 40 and 50 years old who had recovered from COVID-19. The specimen sequenced was peripheral blood. The gene calls are TRBV6-2 or TRBV6-3 and TRBJ2-3; 10 positions match TRBD2. Here the CDR3 DNA reads TGTGCCAGCAGTTACTCGTCTAGCGGGAGTACAGATACGCAGTATTTT. Its translation is CASSYSSSGSTDTQYF.